A single sample is the source of the 24 T cell receptor beta chains below, sequenced in a study of metastatic and nonmetastatic thyroid tumors. With MiXCR, TCRdb called clones anew from the PCR reads. This table has 20,000 to 25,000 clones, 12% appearing once. Nobody among the patients had been given any treatment before thyroid surgery. Sequencing was carried out using blood. Every receptor here comes from a male donor with papillary thyroid cancer or a benign thyroid nodule (not recorded which). Some clones in this sample may be carry-over from other donors' samples.

There are a few counts of this clone. The V gene is TRBV12-5, the J gene TRBJ2-5; 10 bases align to TRBD2. J gave up 6 bases and V 6 bases, and 10 bases lay outside the gene matches. This CDR3 has 15 amino acids. Germline V lookup: CDR1 LGHNT, CDR2 FRNRAP. Here the CDR3 reads CASGRGTSGIKTQYF. CDR3 coding DNA: TGTGCTAGTGGCCGGGGAACTAGCGGGATAAAGACCCAGTACTTC.

This chain joins TRBV5-1 and TRBJ2-5; D gene ambiguous. V lost 3 bases, J lost 0 bases, and 3 bases lay in between. CDR3 length equals 12 residues. Germline values: CDR1 SGHRS, CDR2 YFSETQ. The DNA for the CDR3 is TGCGCCAGCAGCTGGGACCAAGAGACCCAGTACTTC. Translation gives CASSWDQETQYF.

Sample share makes this clone medium-sized. The rearrangement uses TRBV28 and TRBJ1-1, with D possibly matching TRBD1 (5 bases). Trimming took off 3 bases at V and 4 bases at J, with 15 bases between the two ends. The germline V gene has CDR1 MDHEN and CDR2 SYDVKM. This CDR3 spans 15 amino acids. The CDR3 region has the DNA TGTGCCAGCAGTTTGGAGGGGAAGGGTAGCACTGAAGCTTTCTTT. Translating gives CASSLEGKGSTEAFF. Together with reference TRBV28 and TRBJ1-1, the CDR3 gives the full variable domain: DVKVTQSSRYLVKRTGEKVFLECVQDMDHENMFWYRQDPGLGLRLIYFSYDVKMKEKGDIPEGYSVSREKKERFSLILESASTNQTSMYLCASSLEGKGSTEAFFGQGTRLTVV.

This clone is labeled as medium-sized. The rearrangement uses TRBV6-1 and TRBJ1-5; D possibly corresponds to TRBD1 (5 bases). The ends were cut back, 8 bases at V and 0 bases at J, with 14 bases in the middle. This CDR3 region has 15 residues. The germline V gene encodes CDR1 MNHNS and CDR2 SASEGT. The CDR3 reads CASQGNPYSNQPQHF. As DNA, the CDR3 is TGTGCCAGCCAGGGTAACCCTTATAGCAATCAGCCCCAGCATTTT.

The chain links TRBV20-1 to TRBJ2-1, with 10 bases that match TRBD1. Germline-derived CDR1 and CDR2 are DFQATT and SNEGSKA (reference sequence). The J segment lost 4 bases and the V segment lost 3 bases, leaving 9 bases of the junction unmatched. This CDR3 region has 16 residues. CDR3 nucleotides: TGCAGTGCTAGTTGGGGGACAGGGGTGGAATACAATGAGCAGTTCTTC. Translated, it gives CSASWGTGVEYNEQFF.

Many counts were recorded for this clone. The rearrangement uses TRBV4-1 and TRBJ2-2; 8 nucleotides match TRBD2. Germline-derived CDR1 and CDR2 are MGHRA and YSYEKL. The CDR3 contains 19 residues. The junction had 14 bases not matched to a gene; V was cut back by 3 bases and J by 2 bases. As DNA, the CDR3 is TGCGCCAGCAGCCACTCGAGGGCCAGCGGGAGTCTCAACACCGGGGAGCTGTTTTTT. Residues: CASSHSRASGSLNTGELFF.

This clone appeared many times. This chain links TRBV20-1 with TRBJ2-2; D gene uncertain. The V end was cut by 0 bases, the J end by 7 bases, with 18 bases between. Looked up from germline, CDR1 is DFQATT and CDR2 is SNEGSKA (reference sequence). The CDR3 has 16 residues. CDR3 DNA sequence: TGCAGTGCTAGAGAAATCGCGGAAGGTGTATTCGGGGAGCTGTTTTTT. It codes for CSAREIAEGVFGELFF.

This clone was counted many times. The chain joins TRBV4-1 to TRBJ1-3; 8 positions match TRBD1. The germline V gene has CDR1 MGHRA and CDR2 YSYEKL. The CDR3 extends over 19 amino acids. V gave up 1 base and J gave up 0 bases; unmatched junction bases: 11. CDR3 protein: CASSQAAPGQAPSGNTIYF. The CDR3 DNA reads TGCGCCAGCAGCCAAGCAGCTCCGGGACAGGCCCCCTCTGGAAACACCATATATTTT.

This clone was observed a few times. A much larger clone differs by one base, so this may be a read error. V and J are TRBV29-1 and TRBJ1-5; D unresolved. Per the germline V gene, CDR1 is SQVTM and CDR2 is ANQGSEA. Trimming shortened V by 5 bases and J by 3 bases, and 8 bases separated the two germline ends. The CDR3 sequence is 12 residues long. The CDR3 loop is CSVSLVNQPQHF. CDR3 nucleotides: TGCAGCGTTTCTCTAGTCAATCAGCCCCAGCATTTT.

The chain carries TRBV5-1 and TRBJ2-2; D gene uncertain. The CDR3 consists of 13 residues. V was cut by 3 bases and J by 1 base, with 4 bases left in between. The germline V gene encodes CDR1 SGHRS and CDR2 YFSETQ. CDR3 region: CASSSENTGELFF. As DNA, the CDR3 is TGCGCCAGCAGCTCGGAGAACACCGGGGAGCTGTTTTTT.

Many counts were recorded for this clone. The chain combines TRBV19 with TRBJ2-3; 8 bases align to TRBD1. Germline V lookup: CDR1 LNHDA, CDR2 SQIVND (reference sequence). This CDR3 has 15 residues. The junction had 7 bases not matched to a gene; V was cut back by 5 bases and J by 3 bases. CDR3 in amino acids: CASSPDRGLTDTQYF. The CDR3, as DNA: TGTGCCAGTAGTCCAGACAGGGGCTTAACAGATACGCAGTATTTT.

In its sample, this clone was seen many times. Written as DNA, the CDR3 is TGCGCCAGCAGGTACAGGGCAGGGCGATCACCCCTCCACTTT. It is translated as CASRYRAGRSPLHF. This sequence joins TRBV5-1 and TRBJ1-6; TRBD1 might be the D (6 bases). This CDR3 spans 14 amino acids. Looked up from germline, CDR1 is SGHRS and CDR2 is YFSETQ. V shed 5 bases and J shed 10 bases, with 16 bases lying between them.

This clone has at least ten counts. V gene TRBV3-1 combines with J gene TRBJ1-4; 8 bases match TRBD1. This CDR3 comprises 14 residues. The germline V gene has CDR1 LGHDT and CDR2 YNNKEL (reference sequence). The junction had 4 bases not matched to a gene; V was cut back by 4 bases and J by 6 bases. The CDR3: CASSPQGGYEKLFF. The CDR3 DNA is TGTGCCAGCAGCCCACAGGGGGGGTATGAAAAACTGTTTTTT.

This clone has a count of ten or more. The CDR3 loop is CASSLRALGLAGGGEQFF. The CDR3 region has the DNA TGTGCCAGCAGCTTAAGAGCCCTCGGACTAGCGGGAGGGGGTGAGCAGTTCTTC. The V gene is TRBV7-3, the J gene TRBJ2-1; 15 bases line up with TRBD2. The J segment lost 9 bases and the V segment lost 1 base, leaving 10 bases of the junction unmatched. In germline, CDR1 is SGHTA, CDR2 FQGTGA. The length of the CDR3 is 18 residues.

This clone appeared many times. Other DNA sequences from this sample encode an identical CDR3 as well. The CDR3: CSAPGPEDEKLFF. The CDR3 coding sequence is TGCAGTGCTCCGGGACCCGAAGATGAAAAACTGTTTTTT. The V and J genes are TRBV20-1 and TRBJ1-4; the D gene is possibly TRBD1 (5 bases). CDR1 DFQATT and CDR2 SNEGSKA come from the germline V gene (reference sequence). Trimming cost V 5 bases and J 6 bases, with 13 bases left between them. This CDR3 spans 13 amino acids.

This clone has just a few counts. V and J are TRBV6-2 or TRBV6-3 and TRBJ1-6; 7 nucleotides match TRBD1. There are 17 residues in the CDR3. Looked up from germline, CDR1 is MNHEY and CDR2 is SVGEGT. V was clipped by 4 bases and J by 0 bases; unmatched bases: 6. The CDR3 sequence is CASSSSGDSSYNSPLHF. CDR3 in DNA: TGTGCCAGCAGTTCATCAGGGGACAGCTCCTATAATTCACCCCTCCACTTT.

By share of the sample, this clone is medium-sized. J is TRBJ2-2 and V is TRBV11-2; 8 nucleotides agree with TRBD1. V was pared by 5 bases and J by 4 bases, with 3 bases of the junction left unmatched. This CDR3 comprises 14 residues. CDR1 is SGHAT, CDR2 FQNNGV, per germline. CDR3: CASSRTGRTGELFF. CDR3 DNA sequence: TGTGCCAGCAGCCGGACAGGGCGCACCGGGGAGCTGTTTTTT. Full variable domain (rest looked up from reference TRBV11-2 and TRBJ2-2): EAGVAQSPRYKIIEKRQSVAFWCNPISGHATLYWYQQILGQGPKLLIQFQNNGVVDDSQLPKDRFSAERLKGVDSTLKIQPAKLEDSAVYLCASSRTGRTGELFFGEGSRLTVL.

There are many counts of this clone. The chain has TRBV28 and TRBJ1-4; TRBD1 might be the D (6 bases). Looked up from germline, CDR1 is MDHEN and CDR2 is SYDVKM. The CDR3 covers 13 residues. The ends were cut back, 5 bases at V and 4 bases at J, with 8 bases in the middle. CDR3 sequence (DNA): TGTGCCAGCAGTACGGACAGTAATGAAAAACTGTTTTTT. Translating it yields CASSTDSNEKLFF.

The chain uses TRBV20-1 and TRBJ2-7; D gene ambiguous. Germline CDR1 DFQATT, CDR2 SNEGSKA (reference sequence). V was shortened by 6 bases and J by 0 bases, with 18 bases between the two germline ends. The CDR3 contains 15 residues. DNA of the CDR3: TGCAGTGCCAATAGGGCAAGACAAAGCTCCTACGAGCAGTACTTC. It encodes CSANRARQSSYEQYF.

This clone was seen ten or more times. The V call is TRBV24-1, the J call TRBJ1-5, with D tentatively TRBD1 (5 bases). The CDR3 totals 15 residues. V gave up 5 bases and J gave up 5 bases, with 15 bases separating them. Per germline, CDR1 KGHDR and CDR2 SFDVKD. The CDR3 is CATSAAGTRDQPQHF. CDR3 in DNA: TGTGCCACCAGTGCAGCCGGGACTCGAGATCAGCCCCAGCATTTT.

By share of the sample, this clone is medium-sized. The chain uses TRBV7-2 and TRBJ1-6; 9 nucleotides line up with TRBD1. CDR1 and CDR2 from the germline V gene are SGHTA and FQGNSA. The CDR3 is made up of 15 amino acids. With V trimmed by 6 bases and J by 10 bases, 10 bases remained unmatched. CDR3 nucleotide sequence: TGTGCCAGCAGATCCCCCGGGACAGGGCGCTCACCCCTCCACTTT. This translates into CASRSPGTGRSPLHF.

This clone is deemed medium-sized. The gene calls are TRBV27 and TRBJ2-7, with 8 bases that match TRBD1. The V segment lost 5 bases and the J segment 7 bases; nucleotides outside the gene matches: 10. The CDR3 is 14 amino acids. Germline CDR1 and CDR2: MNHEY and SMNVEV (reference sequence). The CDR3 spells CASSPGTGASEQYF. Written as DNA, the CDR3 is TGTGCCAGCAGTCCGGGGACAGGCGCTTCTGAGCAGTACTTC.

This clone has a count of ten or more. The rearrangement links TRBV4-1 to TRBJ2-7; tentative D call: TRBD1 (5 bases). The CDR3 consists of 15 residues. Per germline, CDR1 MGHRA and CDR2 YSYEKL. V lost 4 bases and J 3 bases, leaving 16 bases between the germline ends. As DNA, the CDR3 is TGCGCCAGCAGCCCTACCCAAGGGGCGAGCTACGAGCAGTACTTC. This gives the protein CASSPTQGASYEQYF.

The CDR3, as DNA: TGTGCCAGTAGGGAGGCGAATCAGCCCCAGCATTTT. Protein: CASREANQPQHF. This chain joins TRBV19 and TRBJ1-5; D gene uncertain. Germline CDR1 LNHDA, CDR2 SQIVND (reference sequence). The CDR3 has 12 residues. Trimming stripped 6 bases from V and 4 bases from J, with 7 bases between.